The clone carrying this T cell receptor beta chain has a handful of counts. The method was immunoSEQ multiplex PCR; TCRdb's version includes in-frame clones alone and lacks a portion of them. The table records some 73,000 clones, around 92% of them present only once. The source of the sample is a study of T cell changes during pregnancy in multiple sclerosis. V lost 3 bases and J 3 bases, leaving 10 bases between the germline ends. Germline assignment: CDR1 MGHDK and CDR2 SYGVNS. This CDR3 is built from 14 residues. The starting material was peripheral blood, obtained in the third trimester of pregnancy. The V call is TRBV25-1, the J call TRBJ2-3, with D possibly being TRBD2 (5 bases). The origin of this receptor is a female donor in good health, enrolled as a control in a pregnancy study. CDR3 amino acids: CASSESRTTDTQYF. As DNA, the CDR3 is TGTGCCAGCAGTGAGTCCCGGACTACAGATACGCAGTATTTT.